These T cell receptor beta chains were read from a single sample in a study of T cells after yellow fever vaccination. TCRdb called the 5' RACE reads again in MiXCR, with one record for every CDR3 protein. Of more than 250,000 distinct CDR3 sequences in the sample, roughly 7% were seen once. The specimen comprised PBMCs, sampled approximately 40 days after the first yellow fever vaccination. The receptors here all came from a man between 18 and 35 years old who received the YFV17D yellow fever vaccine. CDR3s include the opening cysteine and the closing phenylalanine or tryptophan. The order of the fields is CDR3 DNA, CDR3 protein, clone size, D gene, V gene, J gene. The D gene is left open where the match is weak. Clone size, where shown, is once, few, many, or a class for clones that have expanded.

DNA: TGTGCCAGCAGCTTTGGGGGGGCAGGGGCCGAGCAGTACTTC
CDR3: CASSFGGAGAEQYF
size: NA
D: NA
V: TRBV7-2
J: TRBJ2-7

DNA: TGTGCCAGCAGCGTAGATGGGAGTCAAACCGGGGAGCTGTTTTTT
CDR3: CASSVDGSQTGELFF
size: many
D: NA
V: TRBV9
J: TRBJ2-2

DNA: TGCGCCAGCAGGGCCGAAGGTTATGGATCACCCCTCCACTTT
CDR3: CASRAEGYGSPLHF
size: many
D: NA
V: TRBV5-1
J: TRBJ1-6

DNA: TGTGCCAGCAGTTACTATGCTAGCGGGGGGGTCGTTGAGCAGTTCTTC
CDR3: CASSYYASGGVVEQFF
size: NA
D: TRBD2
V: TRBV6-5
J: TRBJ2-1

DNA: TGTGCCAGCAGCGACGGGCGGGGGCTTGGAAACACCATATATTTT
CDR3: CASSDGRGLGNTIYF
size: few
D: NA
V: TRBV9
J: TRBJ1-3

DNA: TGTGCCAGCAGTTTACGGGGACTATCCTACGAGCAGTACTTC
CDR3: CASSLRGLSYEQYF
size: many
D: TRBD2
V: TRBV27
J: TRBJ2-7

DNA: TGCAGTGCTACGAGCGGGGGACCCTCTGGGGCCAACGTCCTGACTTTC
CDR3: CSATSGGPSGANVLTF
size: few
D: TRBD2
V: TRBV20-1
J: TRBJ2-6

DNA: TGTGCCAGCAGCTTAGCGGAATACAATGAGCAGTTCTTC
CDR3: CASSLAEYNEQFF
size: many
D: NA
V: TRBV7-2
J: TRBJ2-1

DNA: TGCAGCTATAGGGACACCAACACCGGGGAGCTGTTTTTT
CDR3: CSYRDTNTGELFF
size: few
D: NA
V: TRBV20-1
J: TRBJ2-2

DNA: TGTGCCAGCAGCTTAGTGCGGGGGGGACCAGAGACCCAGTACTTC
CDR3: CASSLVRGGPETQYF
size: few
D: TRBD2
V: TRBV7-2
J: TRBJ2-5

DNA: TGCAGCGTTGCCATGAATGACATTGAAGCTTTCTTT
CDR3: CSVAMNDIEAFF
size: NA
D: NA
V: TRBV29-1
J: TRBJ1-1

DNA: TGTGCCAGCAGCTCACAGGGGGCGGCCGGGGAGCTGTTTTTT
CDR3: CASSSQGAAGELFF
size: many
D: TRBD1
V: TRBV11-2
J: TRBJ2-2

DNA: TGTGCCAGCAGTTTAAAGGGGGCCTGGGCAGATACGCAGTATTTT
CDR3: CASSLKGAWADTQYF
size: NA
D: TRBD1
V: TRBV27
J: TRBJ2-3

DNA: TGTGCCAGCAGTATTACGGGACAGGCGGGTGAGAACACCATATATTTT
CDR3: CASSITGQAGENTIYF
size: NA
D: TRBD1
V: TRBV6-1
J: TRBJ1-3

DNA: TGTGCCAGCAGTTGGAGCGGGGCTTTGCGAGAGACCCAGTACTTC
CDR3: CASSWSGALRETQYF
size: few
D: TRBD2
V: TRBV27
J: TRBJ2-5

DNA: TGTGCCAGTAGTTCGGCGAGCTCCTATAATTCACCCCTCCACTTT
CDR3: CASSSASSYNSPLHF
size: NA
D: NA
V: TRBV19
J: TRBJ1-6

DNA: TGTGCCAGCAGCTCCGGGACAGGGGTCTATGGCTACACCTTC
CDR3: CASSSGTGVYGYTF
size: NA
D: TRBD1
V: TRBV5-4
J: TRBJ1-2